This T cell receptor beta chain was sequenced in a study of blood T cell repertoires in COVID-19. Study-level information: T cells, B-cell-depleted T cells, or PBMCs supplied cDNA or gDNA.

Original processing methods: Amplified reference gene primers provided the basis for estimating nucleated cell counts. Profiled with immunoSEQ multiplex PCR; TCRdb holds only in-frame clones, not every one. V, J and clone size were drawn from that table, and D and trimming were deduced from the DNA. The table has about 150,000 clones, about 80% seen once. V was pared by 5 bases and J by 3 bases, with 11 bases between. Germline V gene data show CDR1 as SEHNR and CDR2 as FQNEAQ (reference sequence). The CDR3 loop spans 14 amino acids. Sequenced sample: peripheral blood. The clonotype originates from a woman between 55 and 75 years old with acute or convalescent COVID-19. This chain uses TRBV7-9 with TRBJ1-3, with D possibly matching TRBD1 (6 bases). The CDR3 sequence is CASSVWTDGNTIYF. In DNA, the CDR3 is TGTGCCAGCAGCGTCTGGACAGATGGAAACACCATATATTTT.